One sample yielded the 8 T cell receptor beta chains listed below, sequenced in a study of blood T cell repertoires in COVID-19. Sequencing used immunoSEQ multiplex PCR; TCRdb keeps in-frame clones, though not all of them. Of 95,000 or so clones detected, under 90% appear once; the ten largest clones hold 24%. The sequenced material came from peripheral blood. Every receptor here comes from a human donor in a cohort sampled during active COVID-19.

This chain joins TRBV3-1 (or the pseudogene TRBV3-2) and TRBJ2-3; D gene uncertain. The CDR3 contains 15 residues. V gave up 1 base and J gave up 0 bases, with 8 bases separating them. Germline V gives CDR1 LGHDT, CDR2 YNNKEL (reference sequence). The CDR3 here is CASSQASASTDTQYF. The CDR3 bases are TGTGCCAGCAGCCAAGCGAGTGCTAGCACAGATACGCAGTATTTT.

The chain carries TRBV25-1 and TRBJ2-5; 8 bases are a match to TRBD2. Per germline, CDR1 MGHDK and CDR2 SYGVNS. The V gene end was trimmed by 3 bases and the J gene end by 2 bases; junction bases not matched to a gene: 5. The CDR3 sequence is 15 residues long. CDR3 bases: TGTGCCAGCAGTGACGCGGGACTAGGGCAAGAGACCCAGTACTTC. This encodes CASSDAGLGQETQYF.

The chain combines TRBV18 with TRBJ2-7; D remains ambiguous. Germline values: CDR1 KGHSH, CDR2 LQKENI. V was clipped by 0 bases and J by 1 base, with 4 bases between them. The CDR3 sequence is 13 residues long. The CDR3 bases are TGTGCCAGCTCACCACCTCTGTCCTACGAGCAGTACTTC. Its protein is CASSPPLSYEQYF.

The chain links TRBV10-2 to TRBJ1-4; 10 bases align to TRBD1. Germline assignment: CDR1 WSHSY and CDR2 SAAADI. J lost 8 bases, V lost 8 bases, and 11 bases had no gene match. The CDR3 runs 15 residues. CDR3 protein: CASRDQTGGREKLFF. CDR3 nucleotides: TGCGCCAGCCGCGACCAGACAGGGGGCCGGGAAAAACTGTTTTTT.

The chain couples TRBV20-1 to TRBJ1-2, with a possible D match to TRBD1 (6 bases). In germline, CDR1 is DFQATT, CDR2 SNEGSKA (reference sequence). V was shortened by 7 bases and J by 7 bases, with 13 bases between the two germline ends. The CDR3 length is 11 residues. CDR3 sequence (DNA): TGCAGTGAGGGGGAGTTAGGTGGCTACACCTTC. It specifies CSEGELGGYTF.

This rearrangement joins TRBV10-1 to TRBJ2-7, with 7 bases matching TRBD1. Germline loops: CDR1 WNHNN, CDR2 SYGVQD (reference sequence). The V gene end was trimmed by 5 bases and the J gene end by 12 bases; junction bases not matched to a gene: 7. This CDR3 has 11 amino acids. The chain's CDR3 is CASSTDRELYF. CDR3 sequence (DNA): TGCGCCAGCAGTACAGACAGGGAACTGTACTTC.

V usage is TRBV5-1 and J usage is TRBJ2-7, with 7 bases lining up with TRBD1. Germline V CDR1 and CDR2: SGHRS, YFSETQ. This CDR3 contains 15 residues. Trimming at V came to 0 bases and at J to 1 base, leaving 4 bases not matched to a gene. The CDR3 loop is CASSLGQGRSYEQYF. CDR3 nucleotide sequence: TGCGCCAGCAGCTTGGGACAGGGCCGTTCCTACGAGCAGTACTTC.

The chain combines TRBV3-1 (or the pseudogene TRBV3-2) with TRBJ2-3; TRBD2 agrees at 7 bases. The CDR3 length is 14 residues. Germline CDR1 is LGHDT and CDR2 is YNNKEL (reference sequence). The V and J ends lost 5 bases and 0 bases, in that order; junction bases with no gene match: 2. For the CDR3, the DNA is TGTGCCAGCAGCAAAGCGGGAAGCACAGATACGCAGTATTTT. This codes for CASSKAGSTDTQYF.